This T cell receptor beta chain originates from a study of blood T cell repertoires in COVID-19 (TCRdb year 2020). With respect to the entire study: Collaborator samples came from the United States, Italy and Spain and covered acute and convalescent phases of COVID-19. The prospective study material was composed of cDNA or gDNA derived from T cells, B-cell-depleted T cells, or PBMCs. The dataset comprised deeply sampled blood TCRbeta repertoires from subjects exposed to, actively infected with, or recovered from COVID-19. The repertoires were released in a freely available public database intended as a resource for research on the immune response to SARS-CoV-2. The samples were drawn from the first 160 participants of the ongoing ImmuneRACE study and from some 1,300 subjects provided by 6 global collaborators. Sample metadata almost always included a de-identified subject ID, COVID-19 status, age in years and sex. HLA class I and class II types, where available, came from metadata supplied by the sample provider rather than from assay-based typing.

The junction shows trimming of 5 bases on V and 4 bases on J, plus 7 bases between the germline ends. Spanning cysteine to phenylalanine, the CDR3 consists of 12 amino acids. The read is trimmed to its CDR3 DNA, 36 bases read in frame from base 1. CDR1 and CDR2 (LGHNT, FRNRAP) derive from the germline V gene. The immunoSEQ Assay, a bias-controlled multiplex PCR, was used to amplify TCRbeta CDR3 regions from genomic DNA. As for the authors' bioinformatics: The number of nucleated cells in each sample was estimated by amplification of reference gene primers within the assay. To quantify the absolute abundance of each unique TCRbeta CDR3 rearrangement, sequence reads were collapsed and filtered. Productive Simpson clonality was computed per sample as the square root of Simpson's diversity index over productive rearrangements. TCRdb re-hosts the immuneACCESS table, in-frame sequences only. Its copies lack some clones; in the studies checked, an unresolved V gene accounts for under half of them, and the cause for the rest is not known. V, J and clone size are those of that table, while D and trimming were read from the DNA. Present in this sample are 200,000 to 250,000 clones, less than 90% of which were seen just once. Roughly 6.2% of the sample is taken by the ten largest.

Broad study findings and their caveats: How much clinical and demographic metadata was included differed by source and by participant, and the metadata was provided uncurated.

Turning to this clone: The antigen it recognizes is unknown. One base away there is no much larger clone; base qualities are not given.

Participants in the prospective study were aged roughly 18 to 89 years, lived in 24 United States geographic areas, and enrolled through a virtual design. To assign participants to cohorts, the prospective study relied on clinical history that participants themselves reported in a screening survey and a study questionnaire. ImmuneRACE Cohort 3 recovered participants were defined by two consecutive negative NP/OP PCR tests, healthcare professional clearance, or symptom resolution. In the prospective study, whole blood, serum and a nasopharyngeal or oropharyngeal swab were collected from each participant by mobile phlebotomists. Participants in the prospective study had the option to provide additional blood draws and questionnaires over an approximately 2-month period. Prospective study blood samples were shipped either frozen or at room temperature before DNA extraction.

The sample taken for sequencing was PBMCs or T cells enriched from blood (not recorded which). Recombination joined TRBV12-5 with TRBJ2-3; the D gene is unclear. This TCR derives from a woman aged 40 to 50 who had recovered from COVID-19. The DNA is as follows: TGTGCTAGTGGTCCTAGGCCAGATACGCAGTATTTT. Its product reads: CASGPRPDTQYF.